Shown below are 10 T cell receptor beta chains from a single sample sequenced in a study of blood T cell repertoires in COVID-19 (dated by TCRdb to between 2020 and 2021). The library was obtained by the immunoSEQ multiplex PCR assay. Held by TCRdb, this immuneACCESS table contains in-frame sequences only and omits some clones. Under half of the omission traces to an unresolved V gene where checked; the cause of the rest is unknown. The sample records some 230,000 clones, roughly 85% of which are singletons. The ten largest account for around 0.98% of the sample. The sample comprised peripheral blood. These TCRs come from a man aged 40-49 years with acute or convalescent COVID-19.

J is TRBJ2-3 and V is TRBV18; TRBD2 matches 15 bases. This CDR3 is built from 19 residues. Germline CDR1 and CDR2: KGHSH and LQKENI. With 0 bases clipped from V and 5 bases from J, the junction kept 9 bases outside the gene matches. CDR3 in DNA: TGTGCCAGCTCACCACCCCCGGGACTAGCGGGGGGCCAAAGAGATACGCAGTATTTT. It translates to CASSPPPGLAGGQRDTQYF. Supplemented by reference TRBV18 and TRBJ2-3, the full variable domain reads NAGVMQNPRHLVRRRGQEARLRCSPMKGHSHVYWYRQLPEEGLKFMVYLQKENIIDESGMPKERFSAEFPKEGPSILRIQQVVRGDSAAYFCASSPPPGLAGGQRDTQYFGPGTRLTVL.

This clone was detected only once. The genes are TRBV5-1 and TRBJ2-7; no definite D call. Germline assignment: CDR1 SGHRS and CDR2 YFSETQ. V lost 2 bases, J lost 2 bases, and 11 bases lay in between. This CDR3 region has 14 residues. CDR3 sequence reads: CASSLTVRTYEQYF. The DNA of the CDR3 is TGCGCCAGCAGCTTAACAGTTCGAACCTACGAGCAGTACTTC.

The chain links TRBV5-6 to TRBJ1-1; TRBD1 might be the D (5 bases). CDR1 is SGHDT, CDR2 YYEEEE, per germline. Between the trimmed V and J ends, which lost 1 base and 3 bases, there was a span of 16 bases. This CDR3 spans 16 amino acids. In nucleotides, the CDR3 is TGTGCCAGCAGCTTGTGGGGCAGGTCCTCTTACACTGAAGCTTTCTTT. As protein: CASSLWGRSSYTEAFF.

This chain joins TRBV16 and TRBJ2-1, with no clear D. The CDR3 extends over 14 amino acids. The V gene lost 5 bases and the J gene lost 8 bases, with 16 bases spanning the gap. Germline CDR1 and CDR2: KGHSY and FQNENV. The CDR3 is CASSESPRSDEQFF. The CDR3 nucleotides read TGTGCCAGCAGCGAGAGCCCTCGGAGCGATGAGCAGTTCTTC.

CDR3 sequence: CSVEATAEQYF. The CDR3 nucleotides read TGCAGCGTTGAGGCGACAGCTGAGCAGTACTTC. The gene calls are TRBV29-1 and TRBJ2-7, with D possibly TRBD1 on 5 matching bases. The V gene lost 3 bases and the J gene lost 7 bases, with 10 bases spanning the gap. CDR1 and CDR2 (germline): SQVTM, ANQGSEA. This CDR3 contains 11 residues.

In the case of this clone: The junction and the germline gene differ at one end; a read error may be behind it. V is TRBV28 and J is TRBJ1-2; 7 bases map to TRBD1. Germline V gene data show CDR1 as MDHEN and CDR2 as SYDVKM. The CDR3 consists of 16 residues. Here the CDR3 reads CASTPVGGAIRKIGPF. The CDR3 DNA reads TGTGCCAGCACCCCGGTAGGGGGCGCAATCCGGAAAATCGGGCCCTTC.

The CDR3 loop reads CASSQLENTEAFF. The CDR3 DNA follows: TGTGCCAGCAGCCAGTTAGAGAACACTGAAGCTTTCTTT. V is TRBV3-1 (or the pseudogene TRBV3-2) and J is TRBJ1-1, with D unresolved. The V gene's germline CDR1 is LGHDT and CDR2 YNNKEL (reference sequence). The CDR3 length is 13 residues. The ends were cut back, 3 bases at V and 1 base at J, with 6 bases in the middle.

The chain uses TRBV24-1 and TRBJ2-1; 8 positions match TRBD1. V shed 2 bases and J 8 bases; nucleotides not matched to a gene: 13. This CDR3 spans 17 amino acids. Germline V gene lookup returns CDR1 KGHDR and CDR2 SFDVKD. The CDR3 loop is CATSDSSLGQGSYEQFF. CDR3 DNA: TGTGCCACCAGTGATTCCTCTCTCGGACAGGGTAGCTATGAGCAGTTCTTC.

The chain uses TRBV11-2 and TRBJ2-5, with D hard to call. Germline V CDR1 and CDR2: SGHAT, FQNNGV. This CDR3 spans 13 amino acids. With 1 base removed from V and 5 bases from J, the gap between germline ends came to 8 bases. The CDR3 reads CASSLGLRETQYF. The CDR3 nucleotides read TGTGCCAGCAGCTTAGGACTGAGGGAGACCCAGTACTTC.

This clone appeared a few times. Other nucleotide sequences in the sample specify the same CDR3. The chain carries TRBV7-2 and TRBJ1-5; 7 bases map to TRBD1. The V gene end was trimmed by 8 bases and the J gene end by 4 bases; junction bases not matched to a gene: 11. The CDR3 loop spans 15 amino acids. Germline V gene lookup returns CDR1 SGHTA and CDR2 FQGNSA. The CDR3 protein is CASSLGSGGNQPQHF. The DNA for the CDR3 is TGTGCCAGCTCTCTTGGTTCAGGGGGGAATCAGCCCCAGCATTTT.